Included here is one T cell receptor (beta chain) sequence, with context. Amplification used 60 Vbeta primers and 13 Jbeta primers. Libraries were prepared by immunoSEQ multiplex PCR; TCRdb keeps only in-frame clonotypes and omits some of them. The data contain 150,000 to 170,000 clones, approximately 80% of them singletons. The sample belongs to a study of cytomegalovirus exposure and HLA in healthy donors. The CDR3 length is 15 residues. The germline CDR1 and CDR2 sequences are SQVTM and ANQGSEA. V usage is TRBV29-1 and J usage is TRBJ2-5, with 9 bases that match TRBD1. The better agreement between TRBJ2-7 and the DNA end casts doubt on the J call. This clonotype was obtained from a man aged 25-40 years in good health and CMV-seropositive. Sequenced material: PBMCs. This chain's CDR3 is CSVAIGQGISYEQYF. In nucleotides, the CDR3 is TGCAGCGTTGCCATTGGACAGGGGATCTCCTACGAGCAGTACTTC.